These 6 T cell receptor beta chains were sequenced from one sample in a study of cytomegalovirus exposure and HLA in healthy donors. Both 60 Vbeta primers and 13 Jbeta primers went into the PCR. Clones were read by immunoSEQ multiplex PCR, and TCRdb kept only the in-frame ones, dropping some. This repertoire comprises under 50,000 clones; its ten largest clones make up roughly a sixth. The material sequenced was PBMCs. The receptors shown here come from a male donor in good health and CMV-seronegative.

The chain uses TRBV10-3 and TRBJ2-7, with D hard to call. Germline V gene lookup returns CDR1 ENHRY and CDR2 SYGVKD. This CDR3 region has 11 residues. The V gene lost 3 bases and the J gene lost 7 bases, with 7 bases spanning the gap. CDR3 nucleotides: TGTGCCATCAGTGACCTAGTGGAGCAGTACTTC. It specifies CAISDLVEQYF.

The V and J genes are TRBV5-4 and TRBJ2-3; 9 bases agree with TRBD2. Unmatched junction bases numbered 3, after V lost 4 bases and J lost 0 bases. Germline values: CDR1 SGHNT, CDR2 YYREEE (reference sequence). This CDR3 has 15 amino acids. In DNA, the CDR3 is TGTGCCAGCAGCCACGGGACTAGCAGCACAGATACGCAGTATTTT. Amino acid sequence: CASSHGTSSTDTQYF.

V is TRBV6-5 and J is TRBJ2-5; TRBD2 aligns across 9 bases. The CDR3 covers 15 residues. CDR1 and CDR2 from the germline V gene are MNHEY and SVGAGI. J gave up 5 bases and V 8 bases, and 12 bases lay outside the gene matches. The CDR3 loop is CASARVAGGPETQYF. The CDR3 DNA reads TGTGCCAGCGCCCGCGTGGCGGGGGGGCCGGAGACCCAGTACTTC.

The rearrangement uses TRBV15 and TRBJ1-5; no clear D gene. The germline V gene has CDR1 LNHNV and CDR2 YYDKDF (reference sequence). The CDR3 has 16 residues. Trimming removed 1 base from V and 3 bases from J, with 13 bases in between. CDR3 DNA: TGTGCCACCAGCAGAGGAGGCGGGAATCACAATCAGCCCCAGCATTTT. Its translation: CATSRGGGNHNQPQHF. The whole variable domain, filled in from reference TRBV15 and TRBJ1-5, reads DAMVIQNPRYQVTQFGKPVTLSCSQTLNHNVMYWYQQKSSQAPKLLFHYYDKDFNNEADTPDNFQSRRPNTSFCFLDIRSPGLGDTAMYLCATSRGGGNHNQPQHFGDGTRLSIL.

The V call is TRBV20-1, the J call TRBJ1-1; 7 bases are a match to TRBD1. Germline CDR1 and CDR2: DFQATT and SNEGSKA (reference sequence). The CDR3 is made up of 10 amino acids. With V trimmed by 5 bases and J by 10 bases, 4 bases remained unmatched. In nucleotides, the CDR3 is TGCAGTGCTGCTACAGGGGTAGCTTTCTTT. As protein: CSAATGVAFF.

The rearrangement joins TRBV4-1 to TRBJ1-5; no clear D. The germline gives CDR1 MGHRA, CDR2 YSYEKL. Trimming cost V 3 bases and J 3 bases, with 18 bases left between them. This CDR3 is 17 amino acids long. The CDR3 DNA reads as TGCGCCAGCAGCCAGCAAGACCTGACCGGGAACAATCAGCCCCAGCATTTT. Protein product: CASSQQDLTGNNQPQHF.